This is a list of T cell receptor beta chains from one sample in a study of blood T cell repertoires in COVID-19. Assay: immunoSEQ multiplex PCR; the TCRdb copy retains only in-frame clones and omits some. The profile shows about 250,000 clones, more than 70% of them singletons. Specimen: peripheral blood. All receptors derive from a man aged 35-49 years with active or convalescent COVID-19. Both conserved end residues are part of each CDR3. Each record gives: D gene, J gene, V gene, clone size, CDR3 length, CDR3 DNA, CDR3 protein. The D gene is left open where the match is weak. Clone size appears in some rows only: once, few, many, or a class for an expanded clone.

>TRBD1|TRBJ1-1|TRBV19|-|14
TGTGCCAGTAGTACGCCCGACAGGGGTCCTGAAGCTTTCTTT
CASSTPDRGPEAFF
>-|TRBJ1-1|TRBV4-2|-|15
TGTGCCAGCAGCCAAGAGGGCCAGTTGAACACTGAAGCTTTCTTT
CASSQEGQLNTEAFF
>-|TRBJ1-5|TRBV27|-|11
TGTGCCAGCAGTTCCTTTAGGCCCCAGCATTTT
CASSSFRPQHF
>-|TRBJ2-1|TRBV7-8|-|12
TGTGCCAGCAGCAGAGACCGGGGGGAGCAGTTCTTC
CASSRDRGEQFF
>TRBD2|TRBJ2-1|TRBV6-1|-|15
TGTGCCAGCAGTGACGGGAGGGCCTCTTACAATGAGCAGTTCTTC
CASSDGRASYNEQFF
>-|TRBJ1-1|TRBV27|-|17
TGTGCCAGCAGTGGGCGGGGGGAAACGCCTATGAACACTGAAGCTTTCTTT
CASSGRGETPMNTEAFF
>-|TRBJ1-1|TRBV29-1|-|10
TGCAGCGTTGAGAGCGGGGAAGCTTTCTTT
CSVESGEAFF
>-|TRBJ1-3|TRBV18|-|15
TGTGCCAGCTCACCTACCCAGGGATCTGGAAACACCATATATTTT
CASSPTQGSGNTIYF
>TRBD1|TRBJ2-3|TRBV6-5|-|14
TGTGCCAGCAGTTACGACAGGGGCTCCGGAGAGAAGTATTTT
CASSYDRGSGEKYF
>TRBD2|TRBJ2-1|TRBV20-1|-|15
TGCAGTGCTAGTCCACTAGCGGGAGTAGGTAATGAGCAGTTCTTC
CSASPLAGVGNEQFF
>TRBD2|TRBJ2-3|TRBV7-9|-|19
TGTGCCAGCAGCTTAACTCCCACGGGTAGCGGGGGGTCCGCGGATACGCAGTATTTT
CASSLTPTGSGGSADTQYF
>TRBD1|TRBJ1-1|TRBV27|-|14
TGTGCCAGCAGTTCGAAGACAGGGAGGACTGAAGCTTTCTTT
CASSSKTGRTEAFF
>TRBD1|TRBJ1-1|TRBV7-8|-|15
TGTGCCAGCAGCTCGTACAGGGGCTCGAACACTGAAGCTTTCTTT
CASSSYRGSNTEAFF
>-|TRBJ2-1|TRBV6-2/TRBV6-3|-|15
TGTGCCAGCAGTTCAGTGGTCACCTCCTACAATGAGCAGTTCTTC
CASSSVVTSYNEQFF
>TRBD1|TRBJ2-7|TRBV18|many|17
TGTGCCAGCTCACCTAGTAGCTGGGACAGGGTACCCTACGAGCAGTACTTC
CASSPSSWDRVPYEQYF
>-|TRBJ1-5|TRBV29-1|-|13
TGCAGCGTTGGGCAGGGCGTAAATCAGCCCCAGCATTTT
CSVGQGVNQPQHF
>-|TRBJ1-5|TRBV10-3|-|14
TGTGCCATCAGTGAGACAACAGGGAATCAGCCCCAGCATTTT
CAISETTGNQPQHF
>-|TRBJ2-3|TRBV2|-|14
TGTGCCAGCTTGCGGGAAACTAGCACAGATACGCAGTATTTT
CASLRETSTDTQYF
>TRBD1|TRBJ2-6|TRBV10-3|-|22
TGTGCCATCAGTGGTACAACGGGGACAGGGGACAAAGACCCCTCTGGGGCCAACGTCCTGACTTTC
CAISGTTGTGDKDPSGANVLTF
>-|TRBJ1-1|TRBV3-1/TRBV3-2|-|13
TGTGCCAGCAGCCCCCGCAGGGACACTGAAGCTTTCTTT
CASSPRRDTEAFF
>-|TRBJ2-2|TRBV4-1|-|14
TGCGCCAGCAGCCAAGAACTTCCCACCGGGGAGCTGTTTTTT
CASSQELPTGELFF
>-|TRBJ2-7|TRBV30|-|11
TGTGCCAGGGAGGGGGTTGGCGAGCAGTACTTC
CAREGVGEQYF
>-|TRBJ2-5|TRBV19|-|11
TGTGCCAGTAGAAGGGGAGAGACCCAGTACTTC
CASRRGETQYF
>-|TRBJ2-1|TRBV27|-|16
TGTGCCAGCAGTTTAGGTTTCGGGCTAGCGAAAAATGAGCAGTTCTTC
CASSLGFGLAKNEQFF
>-|TRBJ2-1|TRBV7-2|-|14
TGTGCCAGCAGCTTACGCAGGGGATACAATGAGCAGTTCTTC
CASSLRRGYNEQFF
>-|TRBJ2-7|TRBV9|few|16
TGTGCCAGCAGCGTAGGGGTAGGAGTTGAGAGCTACGAGCAGTACTTC
CASSVGVGVESYEQYF
>-|TRBJ2-3|TRBV5-1|few|15
TGCGCCAGCAGCTTGCAGGGGCCCGCAGGAGATACGCAGTATTTT
CASSLQGPAGDTQYF
>-|TRBJ2-1|TRBV7-7|once|15
TGTGCTAGCAGCTTGGGGGGGGCCAGTGCCAATGAGCAGTTCTTC
CASSLGGASANEQFF
>-|TRBJ1-5|TRBV5-6|-|14
TGTGCCAGCAGCTTTGGGCAGTCCAATCAGCCCCAGCATTTT
CASSFGQSNQPQHF
>-|TRBJ2-7|TRBV27|-|14
TGTGCCAGCAGTTTATCGCGGGGCCCCTACGAGCAGTACTTC
CASSLSRGPYEQYF
>-|TRBJ1-6|TRBV28|few|17
TGTGCCAGCAGCCACTCGGCTGCGGGGTTCTATAATTCACCCCTCCACTTT
CASSHSAAGFYNSPLHF
>-|TRBJ1-5|TRBV11-2|-|13
TGTGCCAGCAGCTTAGGCGGGGAGCAGCCCCAGCATTTT
CASSLGGEQPQHF
>-|TRBJ2-2|TRBV7-5|-|17
TGTGTCAGAAGCCTCATGACTAGCGGGAACCGGGGCGGGGAGCTGTTTTTT
CVRSLMTSGNRGGELFF
>-|TRBJ1-2|TRBV6-5|-|13
TGTGCCAGCAGTTATCCCAATTTCTATGGCTACACCTTC
CASSYPNFYGYTF
>TRBD2|TRBJ2-3|TRBV7-3|once|14
TGTGCCAGCAGCTTGGGGACTAGCGGGGATACGCAGTATTTT
CASSLGTSGDTQYF
>-|TRBJ2-2|TRBV6-5|-|11
TGTGCCAGCGTTAGAACTAGGGAGCTGTTTTTT
CASVRTRELFF
>-|TRBJ1-4|TRBV10-3|many|13
TGTGCCACCCTCGACAGGAGTAATGAAAAACTGTTTTTT
CATLDRSNEKLFF
>TRBD2|TRBJ2-5|TRBV2|-|15
TGTGCCAGGGGGGGACTAGCGGGAGTAGGAGAGACCCAGTACTTC
CARGGLAGVGETQYF
>TRBD1|TRBJ2-1|TRBV3-1/TRBV3-2|-|15
TGTGCCAGCAGCCAAGATCAAGGACAGGGGAAGGAGCAGTTCTTC
CASSQDQGQGKEQFF
>TRBD1|TRBJ2-1|TRBV5-4|-|18
TGTGCCAGCAGCTTACCCATCCGGGCAGGGGGCACGTACAATGAGCAGTTCTTC
CASSLPIRAGGTYNEQFF
>-|TRBJ2-7|TRBV18|once|14
TGTGCCAGCTCACCACCGACAACCTCCTACGAGCAGTACTTC
CASSPPTTSYEQYF
>-|TRBJ2-7|TRBV6-2/TRBV6-3|-|14
TGTGCCAGCAGTTACTCGGCCACCAGGTACGAGCAGTACTTC
CASSYSATRYEQYF
>TRBD2|TRBJ2-3|TRBV4-1|once|19
TGCGCCAGCAGCCAAGTAGGGGGACTAGCGGGGCTCAGCACAGATACGCAGTATTTT
CASSQVGGLAGLSTDTQYF
>-|TRBJ1-1|TRBV2|-|13
TGTGCCAGCAGTGCTGGAGGGAACACTGAAGCTTTCTTT
CASSAGGNTEAFF
>-|TRBJ1-2|TRBV11-2|-|14
TGTGCCAGCAGCTTAAGCGACACAGGGACTGGCTACACCTTC
CASSLSDTGTGYTF